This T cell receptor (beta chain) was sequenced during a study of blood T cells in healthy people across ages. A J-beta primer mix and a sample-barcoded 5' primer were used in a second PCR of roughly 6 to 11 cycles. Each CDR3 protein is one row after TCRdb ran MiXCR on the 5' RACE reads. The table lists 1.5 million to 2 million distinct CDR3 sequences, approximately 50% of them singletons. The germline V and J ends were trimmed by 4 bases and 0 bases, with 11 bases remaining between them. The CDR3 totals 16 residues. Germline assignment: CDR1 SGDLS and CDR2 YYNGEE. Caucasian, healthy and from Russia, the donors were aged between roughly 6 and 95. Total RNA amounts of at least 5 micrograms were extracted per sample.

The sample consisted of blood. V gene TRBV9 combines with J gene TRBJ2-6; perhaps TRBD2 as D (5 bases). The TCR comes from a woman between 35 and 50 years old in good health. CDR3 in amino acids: CASSLHRDSGANVLTF. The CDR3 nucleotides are TGTGCCAGCAGCCTTCATCGGGACTCTGGGGCCAACGTCCTGACTTTC. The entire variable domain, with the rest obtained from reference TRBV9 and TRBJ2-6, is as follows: DSGVTQTPKHLITATGQRVTLRCSPRSGDLSVYWYQQSLDQGLQFLIQYYNGEERAKGNILERFSAQQFPDLHSELNLSSLELGDSALYFCASSLHRDSGANVLTFGAGSRLTVL.